Presented here are 29 T cell receptor beta chains from one specimen sequenced in a study of T cells after yellow fever vaccination. One entry per CDR3 protein results from TCRdb running MiXCR on the 5' RACE reads. The sample comprises 100,000 to 150,000 distinct CDR3 sequences, about 8.8% of which are singletons, and 40% rests with the top ten. Sequencing was performed on CD8+ T cells sorted from PBMCs, taken on the day of the yellow fever booster vaccination. The receptors originated from a man aged 18 to 35 who received the YFV17D yellow fever vaccine.

This clonotype was found a few times. The gene calls are TRBV4-1 and TRBJ2-2; no clear D gene. V lost 4 bases, J lost 4 bases, and 10 bases lay in between. The CDR3 has 14 amino acids. Per germline, CDR1 MGHRA and CDR2 YSYEKL. This CDR3 is CASSPARFTGELFF. The CDR3 DNA is TGCGCCAGCAGCCCCGCAAGGTTCACCGGGGAGCTGTTTTTT.

V is TRBV15 and J is TRBJ2-2, with D possibly being TRBD2 (6 bases). Germline CDR1 reads LNHNV; CDR2 reads YYDKDF (reference sequence). The CDR3 totals 14 residues. The V end was cut by 5 bases, the J end by 8 bases, with 15 bases between. CDR3 protein: CATSGRRATGELFF. Here the CDR3 DNA reads TGTGCCACCAGCGGCCGGAGGGCGACAGGGGAGCTGTTTTTT.

The CDR3 region has the DNA TGTGCCAGCAGCCCCGGGGGCACAAATGAGCAGTTCTTC. Residues: CASSPGGTNEQFF. The chain combines TRBV7-3 with TRBJ2-1; D is possibly TRBD1 or TRBD2 (6 bases each). CDR1 is SGHTA, CDR2 FQGTGA, per germline. The CDR3 is made up of 13 amino acids. Trimming pared 5 bases from V and 7 bases from J, leaving 12 bases between.

The chain joins TRBV5-4 to TRBJ2-5; the D gene could be TRBD1 or TRBD2 (6 bases each). Germline lookup yields CDR1 SGHNT and CDR2 YYREEE (reference sequence). V was trimmed by 4 bases and J by 5 bases, leaving 12 bases between them. The length of the CDR3 is 13 residues. The CDR3 DNA sequence: TGTGCCAGCAGCCTCCACGGGGGCGAGACCCAGTACTTC. Amino acid sequence: CASSLHGGETQYF.

This clonotype was detected a few times. The chain employs TRBV20-1 and TRBJ2-1, with 8 bases fitting TRBD2. With V trimmed by 5 bases and J by 6 bases, 9 bases remained unmatched. There are 14 residues in the CDR3. The germline V gene encodes CDR1 DFQATT and CDR2 SNEGSKA (reference sequence). The CDR3 is CSAHRGGPFNEQFF. The CDR3 region has the DNA TGCAGTGCTCATCGGGGGGGGCCTTTCAATGAGCAGTTCTTC.

The gene calls are TRBV6-5 and TRBJ2-7; 7 bases agree with TRBD1. V trimming: 2 bases; J trimming: 2 bases; junction bases outside the gene matches: 0. Germline V lookup: CDR1 MNHEY, CDR2 SVGAGI. This CDR3 region has 13 residues. The CDR3 bases are TGTGCCAGCAGTTACCAGGGGGCCTACGAGCAGTACTTC. Its protein is CASSYQGAYEQYF.

This clonotype occurred a few times. The chain combines TRBV5-1 with TRBJ2-5, with no clear D. This CDR3 is built from 15 residues. In germline, CDR1 is SGHRS, CDR2 YFSETQ. V gave up 0 bases and J gave up 1 base, with 10 bases separating them. The CDR3 DNA is TGCGCCAGCAGCTTGGGCCGGCGTATCCAAGAGACCCAGTACTTC. It translates to CASSLGRRIQETQYF.

This clonotype has a handful of counts. The V call is TRBV4-3, the J call TRBJ2-1; 9 nucleotides agree with TRBD2. Germline CDR1 and CDR2: LGHNA and YSLEER. This CDR3 region has 17 residues. V trimming: 0 bases; J trimming: 7 bases; junction bases outside the gene matches: 10. CDR3 residues: CASSQDRASGGSNEQFF. The CDR3 coding sequence is TGCGCCAGCAGCCAAGATCGGGCCAGCGGGGGGTCGAATGAGCAGTTCTTC.

This clonotype was observed a few times. The chain employs TRBV20-1 and TRBJ1-2, with TRBD1 matching over 9 bases. CDR3 size: 14 residues. Germline loops: CDR1 DFQATT, CDR2 SNEGSKA (reference sequence). Trimming at V came to 1 base and at J to 4 bases, leaving 4 bases not matched to a gene. The CDR3 loop is CSARGQGGVYGYTF. The CDR3 bases are TGCAGTGCTAGAGGACAGGGGGGGGTCTATGGCTACACCTTC.

The chain couples TRBV5-1 to TRBJ1-2; D perhaps matches TRBD1 (6 bases). Germline assignment: CDR1 SGHRS and CDR2 YFSETQ. V was shortened by 3 bases and J by 2 bases, with 20 bases between the two germline ends. CDR3 size: 17 residues. This chain's CDR3 is CASSSWVGRGRNYGYTF. The CDR3 DNA sequence: TGCGCCAGCAGCTCCTGGGTAGGCAGGGGCAGGAACTATGGCTACACCTTC.

The V call is TRBV28, the J call TRBJ1-1; 10 nucleotides line up with TRBD1. Germline lookup yields CDR1 MDHEN and CDR2 SYDVKM. The CDR3 runs to 16 residues. The trim removed 2 bases at V and 5 bases at J, leaving 8 bases unmatched. The CDR3 DNA is TGTGCCAGCAGTTTAGACAGGGGGCAACGTGAGACTGAAGCTTTCTTT. Its translation: CASSLDRGQRETEAFF. Full variable domain (remainder filled in from reference TRBV28 and TRBJ1-1): DVKVTQSSRYLVKRTGEKVFLECVQDMDHENMFWYRQDPGLGLRLIYFSYDVKMKEKGDIPEGYSVSREKKERFSLILESASTNQTSMYLCASSLDRGQRETEAFFGQGTRLTVV.

The chain joins TRBV27 to TRBJ2-1, with 11 bases aligning to TRBD2. This CDR3 spans 15 amino acids. Germline lookup yields CDR1 MNHEY and CDR2 SMNVEV (reference sequence). The ends lost 6 bases at V and 8 bases at J; junction bases unmatched: 9. The CDR3: CASSYIAGGLYEQFF. The CDR3 DNA is TGTGCCAGCAGCTACATAGCGGGGGGGCTGTATGAGCAGTTCTTC.

This clonotype was recorded at least ten times. This chain connects TRBV20-1 to TRBJ2-7, with 9 positions matching TRBD2. CDR1 is DFQATT and CDR2 is SNEGSKA in the germline V gene (reference sequence). V was clipped by 2 bases and J by 1 base; unmatched bases: 9. CDR3 length: 16 residues. This CDR3 is CSARRLAGKSSYEQYV. The CDR3 nucleotides are TGCAGTGCTAGAAGGCTAGCGGGGAAATCTTCCTACGAGCAGTACGTC.

This clonotype was counted between two and nine times. The chain is built from TRBV5-4 and TRBJ2-7; a weak D match, TRBD1 (5 bases). V lost 4 bases and J lost 1, with 12 bases in between. Germline loops: CDR1 SGHNT, CDR2 YYREEE (reference sequence). The CDR3 runs to 14 residues. The CDR3 reads CASSPYRSSYEQYF. As DNA, the CDR3 is TGTGCCAGCAGCCCCTACAGGAGTTCCTACGAGCAGTACTTC.

This clonotype was counted only a few times. This chain connects TRBV7-9 to TRBJ1-4, with D uncertain. Germline lookup yields CDR1 SEHNR and CDR2 FQNEAQ (reference sequence). Deletions cut 5 bases from V and 10 bases from J, with 14 bases between. CDR3 size: 13 residues. The CDR3 nucleotides are TGTGCCAGCAGCCAGGACGACCCGGGAAAACTGTTTTTT. Amino acids: CASSQDDPGKLFF.

The gene calls are TRBV4-1 and TRBJ2-7, with D perhaps TRBD1 (5 bases). The CDR3 totals 13 residues. The V and J ends lost 1 base and 5 bases respectively, with 9 bases between them. Per germline, CDR1 MGHRA and CDR2 YSYEKL. CDR3 sequence (DNA): TGCGCCAGCAGCCAAGTACCAGGGAACGAGCAGTACGTC. Its protein is CASSQVPGNEQYV.

V and J are TRBV19 and TRBJ2-1, with 7 positions matching TRBD2. This CDR3 is built from 15 residues. Per germline, CDR1 LNHDA and CDR2 SQIVND (reference sequence). Losses at the gene ends were 6 bases for V and 4 bases for J; bases not matched to a gene: 9. The CDR3 coding sequence is TGTGCCAGTAGACCCTCTAGCGGCCAATACAATGAGCAGTTCTTC. It yields the protein CASRPSSGQYNEQFF.

V and J are TRBV7-2 and TRBJ2-7, with D possibly being TRBD1 (5 bases). The length of the CDR3 is 14 residues. V was cut by 7 bases and J by 0 bases, with 13 bases left in between. CDR1 SGHTA and CDR2 FQGNSA come from the germline V gene. CDR3 DNA: TGTGCCAGCACATGGACAATCAACTCCTACGAGCAGTACTTC. Amino acid sequence: CASTWTINSYEQYF.

The chain is built from TRBV25-1 and TRBJ1-5; 11 bases match TRBD1. The V gene's germline CDR1 is MGHDK and CDR2 SYGVNS. V lost 7 bases, J lost 2 bases, and 10 bases stayed unmatched. This CDR3 contains 17 residues. CDR3 sequence: CASILAPGQGGNQPQHF. CDR3 nucleotide sequence: TGTGCCAGCATTTTAGCACCGGGACAGGGGGGCAATCAGCCCCAGCATTTT.

This CDR3 reads CASSQDWKTNEKLFF. CDR3 nucleotides: TGCGCCAGCAGCCAAGATTGGAAGACGAATGAAAAACTGTTTTTT. The chain recombines TRBV4-1 with TRBJ1-4; the D is unclear. This CDR3 is 15 amino acids long. V lost 0 bases and J lost 5, with 10 bases in between. Germline values: CDR1 MGHRA, CDR2 YSYEKL.

This clonotype was detected a few times. This chain joins TRBV6-5 and TRBJ1-1; D is perhaps TRBD1 (5 bases). The CDR3 has 13 amino acids. V shed 4 bases and J shed 1 base, with 7 bases lying between them. Germline V gene sequence: CDR1 MNHEY, CDR2 SVGAGI. The CDR3: CASSWTPNTEAFF. In nucleotides, the CDR3 is TGTGCCAGCAGTTGGACACCGAACACTGAAGCTTTCTTT.

This clonotype was detected only a few times. The gene calls are TRBV20-1 and TRBJ2-3, with a weak D call TRBD2 (6 bases). The CDR3 is 15 amino acids. Trimming removed 3 bases from V and 5 bases from J, with 18 bases in between. The germline CDR1 and CDR2 sequences are DFQATT and SNEGSKA (reference sequence). The CDR3 here is CSARPGLLGIDTQYF. The CDR3 DNA sequence: TGCAGTGCTAGGCCGGGACTCCTCGGGATAGATACGCAGTATTTT.

This clonotype was counted between two and nine times. The chain is built from TRBV29-1 and TRBJ2-1; perhaps TRBD2 as D (6 bases). This CDR3 spans 13 amino acids. Germline V CDR1 and CDR2: SQVTM, ANQGSEA. The CDR3: CSGGVSSYNEQFF. The CDR3 coding sequence is TGCAGTGGCGGGGTGAGCTCCTACAATGAGCAGTTCTTC.

This clonotype came up a few times. The V and J genes are TRBV2 and TRBJ1-4; 7 nucleotides match TRBD1. V was pared by 6 bases and J by 4 bases, with 8 bases of the junction left unmatched. CDR1 SNHLY and CDR2 FYNNEI come from the germline V gene. This CDR3 spans 15 amino acids. The CDR3, as DNA: TGTGCCAGCAGCACCGGGACAGAGAGTAATGAAAAACTGTTTTTT. Translating it yields CASSTGTESNEKLFF. The full variable domain, in which reference TRBV2 and TRBJ1-4 provide the parts outside the CDR3, is EPEVTQTPSHQVTQMGQEVILRCVPISNHLYFYWYRQILGQKVEFLVSFYNNEISEKSEIFDDQFSVERPDGSNFTLKIRSTKLEDSAMYFCASSTGTESNEKLFFGSGTQLSVL.

This chain connects TRBV9 to TRBJ1-2; D is ambiguous. Trimming cost V 0 bases and J 7 bases, with 7 bases left between them. Germline loops: CDR1 SGDLS, CDR2 YYNGEE. The CDR3 sequence is 12 residues long. As DNA, the CDR3 is TGTGCCAGCAGCGTAGAGCCCGGTGGCTACACCTTC. This translates into CASSVEPGGYTF.

This clonotype was seen a few times. The chain joins TRBV20-1 to TRBJ2-5; 12 bases are a match to TRBD1. V gave up 5 bases and J gave up 9 bases; unmatched junction bases: 16. Germline values: CDR1 DFQATT, CDR2 SNEGSKA (reference sequence). The CDR3 contains 16 residues. The CDR3 nucleotides read TGCAGTGCTCTCACCTCCGGGACAGGGGGCGTATGGGCCCAGTACTTC. This gives the protein CSALTSGTGGVWAQYF.

The gene calls are TRBV7-2 and TRBJ2-7; 8 bases agree with TRBD2. The CDR3 has 15 amino acids. The junction had 6 bases not matched to a gene; V was cut back by 3 bases and J by 2 bases. Germline CDR1 is SGHTA and CDR2 is FQGNSA. DNA of the CDR3: TGTGCCAGCAGCTTCAGCGGGGGTAACACCTACGAGCAGTACTTC. Translating it yields CASSFSGGNTYEQYF.

This clonotype was found a few times. The rearrangement links TRBV5-4 to TRBJ2-3; perhaps TRBD2 as D (6 bases). CDR3 length equals 16 residues. Germline CDR1 reads SGHNT; CDR2 reads YYREEE (reference sequence). V was clipped by 4 bases and J by 2 bases, with 17 bases between them. The CDR3, as DNA: TGTGCCAGCAGCCCCCCCGGGAGCGGAATCACAGATACGCAGTATTTT. Residues: CASSPPGSGITDTQYF.

About this clonotype itself: A junction end diverges from the germline sequence, so it may reflect a read error. The chain is built from TRBV7-3 and TRBJ1-1; D gene ambiguous. CDR1 and CDR2 (germline): SGHTA, FQGTGA. The CDR3 runs to 13 residues. CDR3 DNA sequence: TGTGCCAGCAGCTTACTAGGGAACGCTGAAGCTTTCTTT. Its protein product is CASSLLGNAEAFF.